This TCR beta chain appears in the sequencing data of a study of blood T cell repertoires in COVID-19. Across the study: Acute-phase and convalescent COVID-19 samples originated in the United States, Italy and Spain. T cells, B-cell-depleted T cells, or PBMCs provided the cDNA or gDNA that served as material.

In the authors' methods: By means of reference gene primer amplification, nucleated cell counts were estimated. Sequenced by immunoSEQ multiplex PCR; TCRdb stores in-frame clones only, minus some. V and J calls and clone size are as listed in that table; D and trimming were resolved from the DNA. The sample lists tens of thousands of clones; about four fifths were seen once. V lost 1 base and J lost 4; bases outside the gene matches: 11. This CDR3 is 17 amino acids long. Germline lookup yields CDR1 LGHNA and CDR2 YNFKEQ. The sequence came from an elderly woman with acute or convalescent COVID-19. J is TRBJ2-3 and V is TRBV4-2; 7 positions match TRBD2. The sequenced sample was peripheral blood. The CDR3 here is CASSQAGGLGEADTQYF. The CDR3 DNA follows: TGTGCCAGCAGCCAAGCTGGAGGACTAGGTGAGGCAGATACGCAGTATTTT.